This entry lists 10 T cell receptor beta chains sequenced from one sample in a study of blood T cell repertoires in COVID-19. Clones were sequenced by immunoSEQ multiplex PCR, and TCRdb holds only the in-frame ones, with some missing. This table holds roughly 80,000 clones, around 77% found once. The sequenced sample was peripheral blood. The receptors stem from a man between 65 and 85 years old with active or convalescent COVID-19.

This clone has only one observation. This chain connects TRBV28 to TRBJ1-6; TRBD1 aligns across 7 bases. Germline V CDR1 and CDR2: MDHEN, SYDVKM. The junction had 5 bases not matched to a gene; V was cut back by 2 bases and J by 7 bases. CDR3 size: 15 residues. The CDR3 here is CASSLGGGENSPLHF. The CDR3 DNA reads TGTGCCAGCAGTTTAGGAGGGGGCGAAAATTCACCCCTCCACTTT.

The chain links TRBV30 to TRBJ2-5; TRBD1 aligns across 10 bases. The CDR3 sequence is 13 residues long. V lost 3 bases, J lost 5 bases, and 3 bases stayed unmatched. Germline lookup yields CDR1 GTSNPN and CDR2 SVGIG (reference sequence). CDR3 bases: TGTGCCTGGAGGGGGACAGGGGTTGAGACCCAGTACTTC. Translation gives CAWRGTGVETQYF.

This clone was seen just once. The chain links TRBV30 to TRBJ1-6; D perhaps matches TRBD1 (5 bases). CDR1 is GTSNPN, CDR2 SVGIG, per germline (reference sequence). V shed 5 bases and J shed 5 bases, with 7 bases lying between them. This CDR3 region has 12 residues. The chain's CDR3 is CAWGRDNSPLHF. The DNA for the CDR3 is TGTGCCTGGGGCAGGGATAATTCACCCCTCCACTTT.

The gene calls are TRBV6-1 and TRBJ1-1; unclear D gene. The CDR3 runs 13 residues. V shed 2 bases and J shed 11 bases, with 15 bases lying between them. The V gene's germline CDR1 is MNHNS and CDR2 SASEGT. CDR3 amino acids: CASSETDRAWAFF. CDR3 nucleotides: TGTGCCAGCAGTGAAACAGACCGAGCCTGGGCTTTCTTT.

V is TRBV5-4 and J is TRBJ2-3, with 13 bases fitting TRBD2. Germline V gene lookup returns CDR1 SGHNT and CDR2 YYREEE (reference sequence). V shed 6 bases, J shed 0 bases, and the junction held 7 bases outside the gene matches. The CDR3 sequence is 17 residues long. As DNA, the CDR3 is TGTGCCAGCACGCGACTAGCGGGGGGCCAGAGCACAGATACGCAGTATTTT. This encodes CASTRLAGGQSTDTQYF.

The rearrangement uses TRBV6-1 and TRBJ1-2; weak D call: TRBD1 (5 bases). The CDR3 runs 16 residues. Per the germline V gene, CDR1 is MNHNS and CDR2 is SASEGT. Deletions cut 4 bases from V and 7 bases from J, with 22 bases between. CDR3 sequence (DNA): TGTGCCAGCAGTGGCGCTTTCCAGGGTCAAGTTAGTGGCTACACCTTC. It yields the protein CASSGAFQGQVSGYTF.

The chain uses TRBV5-4 and TRBJ2-3; possible D gene TRBD1, 6 bases. The CDR3 runs 15 residues. Germline-derived CDR1 and CDR2 are SGHNT and YYREEE (reference sequence). V was cut by 0 bases and J by 4 bases, with 12 bases left in between. In DNA, the CDR3 is TGTGCCAGCAGCTTGGAACAGGGACCCTCAGATACGCAGTATTTT. Amino acids: CASSLEQGPSDTQYF.

Here the CDR3 reads CASSGNRGLGYTF. The CDR3 DNA is TGCGCCAGCTCGGGCAACAGGGGGCTTGGCTACACCTTC. V and J are TRBV5-1 and TRBJ1-2, with 9 bases that match TRBD1. In germline, CDR1 is SGHRS, CDR2 YFSETQ. V lost 7 bases to trimming and J lost 7 bases; unmatched junction nucleotides: 8. The CDR3 has 13 residues.

The chain joins TRBV10-3 to TRBJ2-7, with 7 bases lining up with TRBD2. The J segment lost 6 bases and the V segment lost 6 bases, leaving 8 bases of the junction unmatched. Per the germline V gene, CDR1 is ENHRY and CDR2 is SYGVKD. This CDR3 is built from 13 residues. CDR3 nucleotides: TGTGCCATCAGGGCCGGCGGGGGTGTCGAGCAGTACTTC. Translation: CAIRAGGGVEQYF.

In this sample, this clone turned up a few times. The chain couples TRBV19 to TRBJ1-5; TRBD1 agrees at 8 bases. V gave up 6 bases and J gave up 6 bases; unmatched junction bases: 7. The CDR3 extends over 14 amino acids. Germline lookup yields CDR1 LNHDA and CDR2 SQIVND (reference sequence). CDR3 in amino acids: CASSHQGAAQPQHF. The CDR3 DNA follows: TGTGCCAGTAGCCATCAGGGGGCAGCTCAGCCCCAGCATTTT.